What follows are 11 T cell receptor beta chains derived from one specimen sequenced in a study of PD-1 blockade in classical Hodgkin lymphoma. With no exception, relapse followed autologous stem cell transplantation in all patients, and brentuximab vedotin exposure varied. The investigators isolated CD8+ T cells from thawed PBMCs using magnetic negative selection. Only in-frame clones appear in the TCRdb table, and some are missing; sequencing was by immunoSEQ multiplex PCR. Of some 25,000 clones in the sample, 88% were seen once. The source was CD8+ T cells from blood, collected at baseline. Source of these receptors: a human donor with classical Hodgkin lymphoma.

CDR3 DNA: TGTGCCAGCAGCGTAGCACTAGCGGAGTACAATGAGCAGTTCTTC. Protein product: CASSVALAEYNEQFF. The J gene is TRBJ2-1, the V gene TRBV9; 8 bases fit TRBD2. This CDR3 region has 15 residues. Germline CDR1 SGDLS, CDR2 YYNGEE. The junction had 3 bases not matched to a gene; V was cut back by 0 bases and J by 4 bases.

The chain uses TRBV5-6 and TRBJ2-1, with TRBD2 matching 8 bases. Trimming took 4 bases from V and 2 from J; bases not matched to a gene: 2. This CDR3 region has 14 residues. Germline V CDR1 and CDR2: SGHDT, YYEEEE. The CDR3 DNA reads TGTGCCAGCAGCACAGCGGGGGCCTACAATGAGCAGTTCTTC. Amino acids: CASSTAGAYNEQFF.

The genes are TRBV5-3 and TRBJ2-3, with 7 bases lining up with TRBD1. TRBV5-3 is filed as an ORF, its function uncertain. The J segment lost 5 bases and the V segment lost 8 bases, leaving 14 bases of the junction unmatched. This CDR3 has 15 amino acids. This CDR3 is CASILGDRYLDTQYF. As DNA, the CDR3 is TGTGCCAGCATCCTCGGGGACAGATACTTAGATACGCAGTATTTT.

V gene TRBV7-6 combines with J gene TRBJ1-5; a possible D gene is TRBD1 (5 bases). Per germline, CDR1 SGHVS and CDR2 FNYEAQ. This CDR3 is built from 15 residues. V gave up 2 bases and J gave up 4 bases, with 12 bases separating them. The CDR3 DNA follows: TGTGCCAGCAGCTTAACTCGGGACTTAAATCAGCCCCAGCATTTT. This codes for CASSLTRDLNQPQHF.

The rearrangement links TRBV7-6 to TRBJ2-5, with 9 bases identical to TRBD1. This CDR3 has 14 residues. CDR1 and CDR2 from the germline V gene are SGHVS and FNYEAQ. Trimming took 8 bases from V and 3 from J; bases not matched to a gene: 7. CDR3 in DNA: TGTGCCAGCTCGGACAGGGGAACGAAAGAGACCCAGTACTTC. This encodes CASSDRGTKETQYF.

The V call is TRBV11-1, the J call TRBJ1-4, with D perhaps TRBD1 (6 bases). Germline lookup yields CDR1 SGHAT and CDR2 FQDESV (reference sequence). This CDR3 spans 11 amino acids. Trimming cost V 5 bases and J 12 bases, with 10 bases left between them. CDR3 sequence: CASSANRELFF. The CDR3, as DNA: TGTGCCAGCAGCGCCAACAGGGAACTGTTTTTT.

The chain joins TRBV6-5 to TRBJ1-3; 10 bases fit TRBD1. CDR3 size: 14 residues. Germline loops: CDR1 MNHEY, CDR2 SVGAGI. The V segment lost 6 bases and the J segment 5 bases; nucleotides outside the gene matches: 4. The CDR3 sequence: CASRGQGLRNTIYF. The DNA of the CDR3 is TGTGCCAGCAGGGGACAGGGGTTGAGAAACACCATATATTTT.

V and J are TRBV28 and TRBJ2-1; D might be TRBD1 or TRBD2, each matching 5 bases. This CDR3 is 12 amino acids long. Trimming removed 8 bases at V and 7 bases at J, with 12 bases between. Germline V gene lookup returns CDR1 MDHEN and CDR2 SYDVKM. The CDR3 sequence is CASPGATNEQFF. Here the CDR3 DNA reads TGTGCCAGCCCCGGGGCCACGAATGAGCAGTTCTTC.

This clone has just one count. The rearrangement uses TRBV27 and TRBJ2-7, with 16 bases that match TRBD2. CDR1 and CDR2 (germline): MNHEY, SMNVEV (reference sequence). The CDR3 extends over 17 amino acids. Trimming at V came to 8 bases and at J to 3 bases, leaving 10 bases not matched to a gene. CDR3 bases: TGTGCCAGCGCAAAACCCGGGACTAGCGGGAGGGTCTACGAGCAGTACTTC. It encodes CASAKPGTSGRVYEQYF.

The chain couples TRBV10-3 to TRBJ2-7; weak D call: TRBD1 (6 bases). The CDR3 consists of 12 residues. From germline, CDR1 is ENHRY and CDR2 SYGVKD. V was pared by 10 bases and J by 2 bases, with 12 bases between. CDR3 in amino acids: CATTGTPYEQYF. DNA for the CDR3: TGTGCCACCACCGGGACACCCTACGAGCAGTACTTC.

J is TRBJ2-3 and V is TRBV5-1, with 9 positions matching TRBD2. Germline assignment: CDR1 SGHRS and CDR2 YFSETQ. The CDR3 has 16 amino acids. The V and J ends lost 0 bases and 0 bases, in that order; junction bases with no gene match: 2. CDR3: CASSLELAGSTDTQYF. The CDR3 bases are TGCGCCAGCAGCTTGGAACTAGCGGGCAGCACAGATACGCAGTATTTT.